This TCR beta chain was recorded in a study of OX40 agonist ivuxolimab in advanced cancers. Overall study results and limits: Specificity for antigen went undetermined in the expanded peripheral T cells.

Clones were sequenced by immunoSEQ multiplex PCR, and TCRdb holds only the in-frame ones, with some missing. The profile shows nearly 55,000 clones, roughly 90% of them singletons. Germline CDR1 MDHEN, CDR2 SYDVKM. Trimming shortened V by 2 bases and J by 6 bases, and 14 bases separated the two germline ends. CDR3 length: 15 residues. To note about this clone: The antigen is undetermined.

The TCR comes from an adult with an advanced solid tumor such as melanoma, head and neck, liver or kidney cancer. The chain recombines TRBV28 with TRBJ2-1; D is possibly TRBD2 (5 bases). The specimen comprised CD4+ or CD8+ T cells sorted from blood, sampled in a trial of the OX40 agonist ivuxolimab. The DNA of the CDR3 is TGTGCCAGCAGTTTACCCAGCGGAACCTCCAATGAGCAGTTCTTC. Amino acid sequence: CASSLPSGTSNEQFF.